The rows below give T cell receptor beta chains drawn from one sample of a study of blood T cell repertoires in COVID-19. The method was immunoSEQ multiplex PCR; TCRdb's version includes in-frame clones alone and lacks a portion of them. The sample lists some 80,000 clones; just over 90% were seen once. Input material: peripheral blood. These receptors all come from a man aged 50 to 60 with COVID-19, enrolled during active disease. Both conserved end residues are part of each CDR3. Fields, in order: V gene, clone size, J gene, D gene, CDR3 protein, CDR3 DNA. D genes are given only for firm matches. Expanded clones are given a class, and other clones once, few, many or no size at all.

>TRBV9|.|TRBJ2-3|TRBD2
CASSVGNSGSGDTQYF
TGTGCCAGCAGCGTAGGTAATAGCGGGAGCGGTGATACGCAGTATTTT
>TRBV6-2/TRBV6-3|.|TRBJ2-2|TRBD1
CASSQQGADTGELFF
TGTGCCAGCAGTCAACAGGGGGCGGATACCGGGGAGCTGTTTTTT
>TRBV5-6|.|TRBJ2-7|.
CASSGEVGPYEQYF
TGTGCCAGCAGCGGGGAGGTGGGGCCCTACGAGCAGTACTTC
>TRBV14|.|TRBJ1-4|.
CASSQVSEKLFF
TGTGCCAGCAGCCAAGTTTCGGAAAAACTGTTTTTT
>TRBV5-1|.|TRBJ2-3|.
CASSLPSERDTQYF
TGCGCCAGCAGCTTGCCCAGCGAGAGGGATACGCAGTATTTT
>TRBV4-3|.|TRBJ2-3|.
CASSPRTTGHGTDTQYF
TGCGCCAGCAGCCCGCGAACAACAGGGCACGGCACAGATACGCAGTATTTT
>TRBV5-5|once|TRBJ1-4|TRBD1
CASSSRGEEKLFF
TGTGCCAGCAGCTCCAGGGGGGAGGAAAAACTGTTTTTT
>TRBV28|once|TRBJ1-2|.
CASSLGGRNYGYTF
TGTGCCAGCAGTTTGGGGGGGCGTAACTATGGCTACACCTTC
>TRBV5-5|.|TRBJ2-7|TRBD1
CASSPVGDSPYEQYF
TGTGCCAGCTCTCCGGTGGGGGACAGTCCCTACGAGCAGTACTTC
>TRBV5-4|once|TRBJ2-5|.
CATTPDLGETQYF
TGTGCCACCACCCCGGACTTAGGGGAGACCCAGTACTTC
>TRBV21-1|.|TRBJ1-4|.
CASSKDPSGGVHEKLFF
TGTGCCAGCAGCAAAGACCCCTCAGGAGGGGTTCACGAAAAACTGTTTTTT
>TRBV18|.|TRBJ1-1|TRBD1
CASSPMRGQGAPEAFF
TGTGCCAGCTCACCGATGAGGGGACAGGGGGCGCCTGAAGCTTTCTTT
>TRBV20-1|.|TRBJ1-1|.
CSARDRDEAFF
TGCAGTGCTAGAGACAGGGATGAAGCTTTCTTT
>TRBV11-2|.|TRBJ2-1|TRBD2
CASSSPPSWLAGVNEQFF
TGTGCCAGCAGCTCCCCCCCCTCCTGGCTAGCGGGAGTTAATGAGCAGTTCTTC
>TRBV11-2|.|TRBJ1-4|TRBD1
CASSLRQGLANEKLFF
TGTGCCAGCAGCCTCCGACAGGGGCTGGCTAATGAAAAACTGTTTTTT
>TRBV29-1|.|TRBJ2-5|TRBD2
CSVAQAGGGETQYF
TGCAGCGTCGCCCAAGCGGGAGGCGGGGAGACCCAGTACTTC
>TRBV6-5|.|TRBJ2-7|TRBD2
CASSGTSGHSYEQYF
TGTGCCAGCTCCGGGACTAGCGGGCACTCCTACGAGCAGTACTTC
>TRBV7-2|.|TRBJ2-1|TRBD2
CASSFNRLANEQFF
TGTGCCAGCAGCTTTAACAGACTAGCCAATGAGCAGTTCTTC
>TRBV9|.|TRBJ2-3|.
CASSGRGGGTDTQYF
TGTGCCAGCAGCGGAAGGGGCGGTGGGACAGATACGCAGTATTTT
>TRBV19|.|TRBJ1-2|TRBD1
CASSSTTGQIASYTF
TGTGCCAGTAGTTCTACGACGGGACAGATCGCTAGCTACACCTTC
>TRBV14|.|TRBJ1-1|.
CASSPGVFLAFF
TGTGCCAGCAGCCCCGGGGTGTTTTTGGCTTTCTTT
>TRBV19|.|TRBJ2-2|.
CASKLGGGVTGELFF
TGTGCCAGTAAATTGGGTGGAGGGGTCACCGGGGAGCTGTTTTTT
>TRBV7-8|.|TRBJ2-7|TRBD1
CASSPSGTGVEQYF
TGTGCCAGCAGCCCCTCCGGGACAGGGGTCGAGCAGTACTTC
>TRBV9|.|TRBJ2-3|.
CASSRTSREDTQYF
TGTGCCAGCAGCCGCACAAGTCGGGAAGATACGCAGTATTTT
>TRBV2|.|TRBJ2-3|TRBD2
CASRRGLAGDTQYF
TGTGCCAGCAGGCGGGGACTAGCGGGAGATACGCAGTATTTT
>TRBV7-2|.|TRBJ2-7|TRBD1
CASSLGTGGLYEQYF
TGTGCCAGCAGCTTAGGGACAGGGGGGCTCTACGAGCAGTACTTC
>TRBV29-1|.|TRBJ2-1|.
CSVVSLRGASGNNEQFF
TGCAGCGTTGTCTCGTTGAGGGGGGCTAGCGGTAACAATGAGCAGTTCTTC
>TRBV19|.|TRBJ1-2|.
CASSIGQPQGYGYTF
TGTGCCAGTAGTATTGGGCAGCCTCAGGGCTATGGCTACACCTTC
>TRBV15|.|TRBJ1-6|TRBD1
CATSASGQGLISPLHF
TGTGCCACCAGCGCATCGGGACAGGGGCTAATTTCACCCCTCCACTTT